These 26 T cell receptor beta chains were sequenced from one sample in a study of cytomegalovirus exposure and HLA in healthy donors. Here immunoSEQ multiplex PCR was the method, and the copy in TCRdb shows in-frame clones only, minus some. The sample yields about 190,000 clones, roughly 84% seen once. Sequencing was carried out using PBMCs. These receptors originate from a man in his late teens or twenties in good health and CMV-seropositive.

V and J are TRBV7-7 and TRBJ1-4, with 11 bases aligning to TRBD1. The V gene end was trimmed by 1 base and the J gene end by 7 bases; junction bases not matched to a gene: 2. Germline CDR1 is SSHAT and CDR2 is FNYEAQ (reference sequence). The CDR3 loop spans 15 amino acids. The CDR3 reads CASSLGTGGGEKLFF. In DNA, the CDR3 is TGTGCCAGCAGCTTAGGGACAGGGGGCGGTGAAAAACTGTTTTTT.

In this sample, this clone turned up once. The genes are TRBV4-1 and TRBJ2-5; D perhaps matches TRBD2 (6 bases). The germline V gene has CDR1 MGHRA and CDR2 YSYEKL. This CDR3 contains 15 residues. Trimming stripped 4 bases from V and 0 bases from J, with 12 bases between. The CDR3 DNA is TGCGCCAGCAGCCCCTGGGGGGATTACCAAGAGACCCAGTACTTC. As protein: CASSPWGDYQETQYF.

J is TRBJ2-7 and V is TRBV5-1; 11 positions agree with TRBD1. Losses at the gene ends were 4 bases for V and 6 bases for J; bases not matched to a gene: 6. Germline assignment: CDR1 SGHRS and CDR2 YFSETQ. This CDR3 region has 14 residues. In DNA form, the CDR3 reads TGCGCCAGCAGCCGTTCCGGGACAGGGGGCGAGCAGTACTTC. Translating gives CASSRSGTGGEQYF.

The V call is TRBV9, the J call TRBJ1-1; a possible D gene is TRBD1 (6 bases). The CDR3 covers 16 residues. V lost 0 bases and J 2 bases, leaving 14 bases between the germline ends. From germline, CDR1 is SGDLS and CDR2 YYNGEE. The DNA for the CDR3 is TGTGCCAGCAGCGTAGGGCAGGGGATGGGAAACACTGAAGCTTTCTTT. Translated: CASSVGQGMGNTEAFF.

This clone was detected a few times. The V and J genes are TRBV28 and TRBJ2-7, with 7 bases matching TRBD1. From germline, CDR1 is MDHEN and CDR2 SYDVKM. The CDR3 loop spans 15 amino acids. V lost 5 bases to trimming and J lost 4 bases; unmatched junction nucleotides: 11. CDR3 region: CASSETWDSPYEQYF. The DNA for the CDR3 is TGTGCCAGCAGTGAGACGTGGGACAGCCCGTACGAGCAGTACTTC.

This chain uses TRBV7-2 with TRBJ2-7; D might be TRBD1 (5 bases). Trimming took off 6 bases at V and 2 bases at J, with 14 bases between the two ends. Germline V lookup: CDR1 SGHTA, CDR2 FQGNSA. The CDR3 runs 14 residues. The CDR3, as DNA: TGTGCCAGCAGTCGCACTACAGGTACCTACGAGCAGTACTTC. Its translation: CASSRTTGTYEQYF.

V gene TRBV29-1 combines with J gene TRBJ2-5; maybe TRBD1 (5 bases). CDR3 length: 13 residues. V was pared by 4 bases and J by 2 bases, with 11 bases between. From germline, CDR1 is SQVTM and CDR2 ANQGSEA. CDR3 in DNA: TGCAGCGTTGTGGGCGACAGTCAAGAGACCCAGTACTTC. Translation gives CSVVGDSQETQYF.

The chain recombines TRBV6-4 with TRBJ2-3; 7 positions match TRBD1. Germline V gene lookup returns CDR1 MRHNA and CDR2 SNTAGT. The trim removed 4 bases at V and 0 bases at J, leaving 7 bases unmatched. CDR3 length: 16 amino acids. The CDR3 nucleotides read TGTGCCAGCAGTGCCGCGGACAGGTCTAGCACAGATACGCAGTATTTT. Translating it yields CASSAADRSSTDTQYF.

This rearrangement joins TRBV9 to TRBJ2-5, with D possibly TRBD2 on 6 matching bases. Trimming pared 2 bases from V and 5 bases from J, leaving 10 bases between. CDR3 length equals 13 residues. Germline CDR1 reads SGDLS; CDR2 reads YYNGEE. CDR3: CASSVSGGETQYF. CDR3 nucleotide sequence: TGTGCCAGCAGCGTCAGTGGGGGGGAGACCCAGTACTTC.

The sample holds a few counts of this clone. CDR3 DNA sequence: TGTGCCAGTAGTATTGGCCCAAGCTCCTACAATGAGCAGTTCTTC. Its translation: CASSIGPSSYNEQFF. This sequence joins TRBV19 and TRBJ2-1; D remains unclear. V lost 3 bases to trimming and J lost 0 bases, with 9 bases between them. Looked up from germline, CDR1 is LNHDA and CDR2 is SQIVND (reference sequence). The CDR3 is 15 amino acids.

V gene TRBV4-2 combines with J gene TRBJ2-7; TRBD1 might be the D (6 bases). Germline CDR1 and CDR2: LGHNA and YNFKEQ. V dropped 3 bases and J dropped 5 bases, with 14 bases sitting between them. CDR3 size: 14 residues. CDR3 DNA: TGTGCCAGCAGCCAGGGGGCGGGTTGGGACGAGCAGTACTTC. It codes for CASSQGAGWDEQYF.

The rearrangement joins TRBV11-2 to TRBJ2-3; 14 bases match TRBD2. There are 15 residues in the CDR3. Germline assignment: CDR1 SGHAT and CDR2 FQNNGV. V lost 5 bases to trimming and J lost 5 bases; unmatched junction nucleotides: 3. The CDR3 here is CASSPGTSGGDTQYF. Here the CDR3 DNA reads TGTGCCAGCAGCCCCGGGACTAGCGGGGGAGATACGCAGTATTTT.

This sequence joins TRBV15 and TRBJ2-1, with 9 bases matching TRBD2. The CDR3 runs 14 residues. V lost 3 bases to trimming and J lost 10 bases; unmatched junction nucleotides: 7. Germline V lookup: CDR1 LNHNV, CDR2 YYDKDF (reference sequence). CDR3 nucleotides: TGTGCCACCAGCAGGCGAGGACTAGCGAGAGAGCAGTTCTTC. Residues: CATSRRGLAREQFF. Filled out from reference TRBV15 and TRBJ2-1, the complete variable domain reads DAMVIQNPRYQVTQFGKPVTLSCSQTLNHNVMYWYQQKSSQAPKLLFHYYDKDFNNEADTPDNFQSRRPNTSFCFLDIRSPGLGDTAMYLCATSRRGLAREQFFGPGTRLTVL.

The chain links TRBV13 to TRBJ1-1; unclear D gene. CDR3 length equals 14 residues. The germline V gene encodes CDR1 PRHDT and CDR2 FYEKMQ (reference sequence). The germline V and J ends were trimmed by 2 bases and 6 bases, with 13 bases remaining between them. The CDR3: CASSLSGSVAEAFF. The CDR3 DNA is TGTGCCAGCAGCTTATCCGGGAGTGTGGCTGAAGCTTTCTTT.

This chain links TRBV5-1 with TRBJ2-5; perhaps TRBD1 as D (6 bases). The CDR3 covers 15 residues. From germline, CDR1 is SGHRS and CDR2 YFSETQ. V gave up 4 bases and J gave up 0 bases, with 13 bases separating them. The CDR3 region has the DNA TGCGCCAGCAGCCCGGACAGCCTCTACCAAGAGACCCAGTACTTC. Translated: CASSPDSLYQETQYF.

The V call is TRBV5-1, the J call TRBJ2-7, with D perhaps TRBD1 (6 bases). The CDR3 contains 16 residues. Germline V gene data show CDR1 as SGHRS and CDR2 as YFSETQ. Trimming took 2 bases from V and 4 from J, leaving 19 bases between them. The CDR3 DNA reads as TGCGCCAGCAGCTTCAATTTGTTTGGGCAGGGGTACGAGCAGTACTTC. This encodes CASSFNLFGQGYEQYF.

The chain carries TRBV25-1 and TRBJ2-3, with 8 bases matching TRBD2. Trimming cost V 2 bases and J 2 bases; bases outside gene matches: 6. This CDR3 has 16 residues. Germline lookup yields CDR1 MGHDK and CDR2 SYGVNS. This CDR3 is CASSEEVAGSTDTQYF. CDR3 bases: TGTGCCAGCAGTGAAGAGGTAGCGGGATCCACAGATACGCAGTATTTT.

CDR3 residues: CSGIQAGTDTQYF. CDR3 nucleotides: TGCAGCGGGATTCAGGCGGGGACAGATACGCAGTATTTT. The chain is built from TRBV29-1 and TRBJ2-3; TRBD2 is a possible D gene (6 bases). Germline assignment: CDR1 SQVTM and CDR2 ANQGSEA. Trimming removed 7 bases from V and 3 bases from J, with 14 bases in between. The CDR3 has 13 residues.

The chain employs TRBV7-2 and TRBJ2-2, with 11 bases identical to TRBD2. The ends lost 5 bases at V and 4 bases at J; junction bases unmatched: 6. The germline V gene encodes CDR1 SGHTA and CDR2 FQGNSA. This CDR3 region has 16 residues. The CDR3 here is CASSRNGLAGTGELFF. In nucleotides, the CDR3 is TGTGCCAGCAGCAGGAATGGACTAGCGGGCACCGGGGAGCTGTTTTTT.

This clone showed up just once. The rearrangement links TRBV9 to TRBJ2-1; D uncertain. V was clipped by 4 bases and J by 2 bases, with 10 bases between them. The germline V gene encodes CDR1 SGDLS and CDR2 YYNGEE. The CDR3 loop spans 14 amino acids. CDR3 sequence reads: CASSPQLAYNEQFF. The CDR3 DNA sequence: TGTGCCAGCAGCCCCCAGTTGGCCTACAATGAGCAGTTCTTC.

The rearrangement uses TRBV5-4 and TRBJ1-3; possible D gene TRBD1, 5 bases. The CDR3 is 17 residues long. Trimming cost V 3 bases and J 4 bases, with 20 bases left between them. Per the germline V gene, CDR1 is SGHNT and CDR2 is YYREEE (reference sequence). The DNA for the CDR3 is TGTGCCAGCAGCTCGGGGGGAGACGCAGGGCAAGGAAACACCATATATTTT. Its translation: CASSSGGDAGQGNTIYF.

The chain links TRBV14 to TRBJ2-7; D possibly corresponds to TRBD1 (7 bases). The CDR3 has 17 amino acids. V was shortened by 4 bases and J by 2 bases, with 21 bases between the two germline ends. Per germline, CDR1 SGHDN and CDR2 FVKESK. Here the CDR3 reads CASSPDAGQRLTYEQYF. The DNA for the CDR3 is TGTGCCAGCAGCCCCGATGCGGGACAGCGCCTAACCTACGAGCAGTACTTC.

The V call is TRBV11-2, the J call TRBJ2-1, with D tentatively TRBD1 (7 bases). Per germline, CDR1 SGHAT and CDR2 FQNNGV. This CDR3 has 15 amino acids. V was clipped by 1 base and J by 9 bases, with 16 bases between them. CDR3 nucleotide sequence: TGTGCCAGCAGCTTAGGCAGGGGGGATTGGAGTGAGCAGTTCTTC. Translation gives CASSLGRGDWSEQFF.

CDR3 in DNA: TGTGCCAGTAGTGGGACCTTAGCGGGATCCGGCACAGATACGCAGTATTTT. Its protein product is CASSGTLAGSGTDTQYF. V usage is TRBV19 and J usage is TRBJ2-3; 8 positions agree with TRBD2. Germline V gene lookup returns CDR1 LNHDA and CDR2 SQIVND (reference sequence). This CDR3 comprises 17 residues. J gave up 1 base and V 5 bases, and 11 bases lay outside the gene matches. Variable domain in full (rest from reference TRBV19 and TRBJ2-3): DGGITQSPKYLFRKEGQNVTLSCEQNLNHDAMYWYRQDPGQGLRLIYYSQIVNDFQKGDIAEGYSVSREKKESFPLTVTSAQKNPTAFYLCASSGTLAGSGTDTQYFGPGTRLTVL.

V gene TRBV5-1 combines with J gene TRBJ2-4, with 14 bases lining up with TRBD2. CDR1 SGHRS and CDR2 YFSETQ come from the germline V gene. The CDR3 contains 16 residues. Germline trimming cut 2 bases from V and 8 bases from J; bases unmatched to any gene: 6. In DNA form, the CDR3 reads TGCGCCAGCAGCTTAGGACTAGCGGGAGGAGGCGACATTCAGTACTTC. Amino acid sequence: CASSLGLAGGGDIQYF.

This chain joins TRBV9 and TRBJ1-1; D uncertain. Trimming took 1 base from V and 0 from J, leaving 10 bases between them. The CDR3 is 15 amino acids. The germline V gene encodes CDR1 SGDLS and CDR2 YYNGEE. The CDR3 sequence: CASSVTQTLNTEAFF. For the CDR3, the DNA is TGTGCCAGCAGCGTAACCCAGACACTGAACACTGAAGCTTTCTTT.